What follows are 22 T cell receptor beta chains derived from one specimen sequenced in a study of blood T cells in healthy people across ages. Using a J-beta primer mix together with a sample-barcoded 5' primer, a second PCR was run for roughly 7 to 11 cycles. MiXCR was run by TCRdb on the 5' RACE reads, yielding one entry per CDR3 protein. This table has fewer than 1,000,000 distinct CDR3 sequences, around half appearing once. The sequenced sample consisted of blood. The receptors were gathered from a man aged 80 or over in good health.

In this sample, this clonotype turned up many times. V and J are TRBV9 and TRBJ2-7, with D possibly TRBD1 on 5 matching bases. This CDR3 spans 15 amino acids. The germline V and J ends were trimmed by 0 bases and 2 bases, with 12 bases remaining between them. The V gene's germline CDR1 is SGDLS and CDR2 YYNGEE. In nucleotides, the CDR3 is TGTGCCAGCAGCGTAGGCCCAGGGCAGCCCTACGAGCAGTACTTC. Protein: CASSVGPGQPYEQYF.

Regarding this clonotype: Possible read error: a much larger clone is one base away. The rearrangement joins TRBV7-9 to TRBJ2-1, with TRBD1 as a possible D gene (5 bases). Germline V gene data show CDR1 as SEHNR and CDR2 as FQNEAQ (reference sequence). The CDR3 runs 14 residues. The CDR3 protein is CASSYDSPYNERFF. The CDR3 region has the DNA TGTGCCAGCAGCTACGACAGTCCCTACAATGAGCGGTTCTTC.

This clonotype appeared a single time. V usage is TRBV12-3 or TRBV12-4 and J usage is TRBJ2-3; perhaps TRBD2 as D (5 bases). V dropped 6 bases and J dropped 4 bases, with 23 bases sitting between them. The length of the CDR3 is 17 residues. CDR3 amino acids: CASREDVTGIGADTQYF. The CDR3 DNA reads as TGTGCCAGCAGGGAGGACGTCACCGGAATCGGCGCAGATACGCAGTATTTT.

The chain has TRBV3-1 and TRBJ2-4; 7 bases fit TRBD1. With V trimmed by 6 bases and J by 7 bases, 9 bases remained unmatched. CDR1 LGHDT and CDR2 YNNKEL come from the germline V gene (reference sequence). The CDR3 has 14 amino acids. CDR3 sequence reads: CASSPSDRVNIQYF. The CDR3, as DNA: TGTGCCAGCAGTCCGTCAGACAGGGTCAACATTCAGTACTTC.

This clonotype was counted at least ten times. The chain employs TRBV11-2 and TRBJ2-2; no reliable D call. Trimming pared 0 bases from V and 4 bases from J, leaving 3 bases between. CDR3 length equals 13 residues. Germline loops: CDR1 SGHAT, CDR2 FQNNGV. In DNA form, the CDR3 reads TGTGCCAGCAGCTTAGATTTCACCGGGGAGCTGTTTTTT. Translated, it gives CASSLDFTGELFF.

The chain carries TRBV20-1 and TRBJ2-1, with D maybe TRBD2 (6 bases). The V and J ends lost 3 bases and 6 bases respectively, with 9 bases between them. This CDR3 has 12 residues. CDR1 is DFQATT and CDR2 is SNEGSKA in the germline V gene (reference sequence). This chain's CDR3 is CSARGLINEQFF. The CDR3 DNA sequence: TGCAGTGCTAGGGGACTCATCAATGAGCAGTTCTTC.

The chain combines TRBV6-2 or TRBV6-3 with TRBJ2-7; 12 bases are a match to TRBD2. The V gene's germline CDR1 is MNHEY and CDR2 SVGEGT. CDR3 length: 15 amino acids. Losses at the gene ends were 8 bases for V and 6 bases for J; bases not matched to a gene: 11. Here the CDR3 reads CASWSGTSGRSEQYF. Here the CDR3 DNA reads TGTGCCAGCTGGTCGGGCACTAGCGGGAGGAGCGAGCAGTACTTC.

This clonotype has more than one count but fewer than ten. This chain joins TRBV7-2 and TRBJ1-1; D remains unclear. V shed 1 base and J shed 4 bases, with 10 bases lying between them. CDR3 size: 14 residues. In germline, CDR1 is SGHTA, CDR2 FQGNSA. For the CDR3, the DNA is TGTGCCAGCAGCTTAGACGGGTATCGCACTGAAGCTTTCTTT. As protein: CASSLDGYRTEAFF.

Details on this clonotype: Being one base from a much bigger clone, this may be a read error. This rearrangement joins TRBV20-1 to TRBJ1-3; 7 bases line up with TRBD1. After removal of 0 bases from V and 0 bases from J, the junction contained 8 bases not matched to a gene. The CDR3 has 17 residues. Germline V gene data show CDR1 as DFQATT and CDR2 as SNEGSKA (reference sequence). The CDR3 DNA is TGCAGTGCTAGAGACCAGGGGGTAAAAGGCTCTGGAAACACCATATATTTT. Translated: CSARDQGVKGSGNTIYF.

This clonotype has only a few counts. The CDR3 DNA reads TGCAGTGCTAGGGGGTTAGGAGGGGCCGATCATGGCTACACCTTC. The encoded protein is CSARGLGGADHGYTF. This chain joins TRBV20-1 and TRBJ1-2, with a possible D match to TRBD1 (5 bases). The CDR3 length is 15 residues. The germline V and J ends were trimmed by 3 bases and 6 bases, with 20 bases remaining between them. Germline V gives CDR1 DFQATT, CDR2 SNEGSKA (reference sequence).

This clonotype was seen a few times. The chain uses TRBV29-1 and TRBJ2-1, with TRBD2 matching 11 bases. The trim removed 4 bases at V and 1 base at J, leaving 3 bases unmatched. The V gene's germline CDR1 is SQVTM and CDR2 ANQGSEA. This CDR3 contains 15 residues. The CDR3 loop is CSVGPSGRSYNEQFF. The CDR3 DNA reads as TGCAGCGTTGGCCCTAGCGGGAGGTCCTACAATGAGCAGTTCTTC.

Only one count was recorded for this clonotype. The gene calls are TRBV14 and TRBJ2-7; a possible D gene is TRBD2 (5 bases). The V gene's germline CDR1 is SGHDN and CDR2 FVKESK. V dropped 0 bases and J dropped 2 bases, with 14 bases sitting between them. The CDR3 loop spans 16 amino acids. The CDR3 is CASSQEAGGWAYEQYF. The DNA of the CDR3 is TGTGCCAGCAGCCAAGAGGCTGGCGGGTGGGCCTACGAGCAGTACTTC.

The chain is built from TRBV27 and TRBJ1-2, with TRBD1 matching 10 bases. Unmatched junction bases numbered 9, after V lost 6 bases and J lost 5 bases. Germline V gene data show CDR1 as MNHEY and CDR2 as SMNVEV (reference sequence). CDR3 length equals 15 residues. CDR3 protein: CASRKGGDRGYGYTF. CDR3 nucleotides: TGTGCCAGCAGAAAGGGGGGGGACAGGGGATATGGCTACACCTTC.

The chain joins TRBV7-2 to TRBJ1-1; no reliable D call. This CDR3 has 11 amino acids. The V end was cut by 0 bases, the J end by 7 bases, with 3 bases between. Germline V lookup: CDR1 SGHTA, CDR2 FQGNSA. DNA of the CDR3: TGTGCCAGCAGCTTAGCCAGTGAAGCTTTCTTT. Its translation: CASSLASEAFF.

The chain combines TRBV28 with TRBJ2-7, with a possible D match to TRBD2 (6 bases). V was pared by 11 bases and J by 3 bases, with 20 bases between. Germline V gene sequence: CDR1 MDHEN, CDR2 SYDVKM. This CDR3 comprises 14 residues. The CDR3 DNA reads TGTGCCGCGCGTTTACGGGGGTATTTCTACGAGCAGTACTTC. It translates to CAARLRGYFYEQYF.

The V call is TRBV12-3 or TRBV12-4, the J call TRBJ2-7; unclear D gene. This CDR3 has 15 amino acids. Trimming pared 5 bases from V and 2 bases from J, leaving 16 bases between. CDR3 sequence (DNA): TGTGCCAGCAGTCCCTCGGGTGGCGTTGCCTACGAGCAGTACTTC. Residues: CASSPSGGVAYEQYF.

The CDR3: CASSANSGGLNEQFF. DNA of the CDR3: TGTGCCAGCAGCGCCAACTCAGGGGGCTTGAATGAGCAGTTCTTC. This chain joins TRBV9 and TRBJ2-1; 8 positions match TRBD1. This CDR3 is 15 amino acids long. V lost 3 bases to trimming and J lost 7 bases; unmatched junction nucleotides: 9. The germline V gene has CDR1 SGDLS and CDR2 YYNGEE. The full variable domain, with the rest looked up from reference TRBV9 and TRBJ2-1, is DSGVTQTPKHLITATGQRVTLRCSPRSGDLSVYWYQQSLDQGLQFLIQYYNGEERAKGNILERFSAQQFPDLHSELNLSSLELGDSALYFCASSANSGGLNEQFFGPGTRLTVL.

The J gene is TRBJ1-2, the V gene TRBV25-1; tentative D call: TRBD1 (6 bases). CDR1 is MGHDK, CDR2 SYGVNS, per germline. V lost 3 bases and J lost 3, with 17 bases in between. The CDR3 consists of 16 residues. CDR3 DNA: TGTGCCAGCAGTGAGAGGGCACAGGGTTGGTACTATGGCTACACCTTC. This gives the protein CASSERAQGWYYGYTF.

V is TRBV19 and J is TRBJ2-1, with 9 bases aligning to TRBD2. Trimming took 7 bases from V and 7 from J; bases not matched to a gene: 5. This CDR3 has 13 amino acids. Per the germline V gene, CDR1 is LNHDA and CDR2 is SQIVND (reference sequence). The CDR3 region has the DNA TGTGCCAGTACCGGAGCGGGAGGAAATGAGCAGTTCTTC. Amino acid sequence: CASTGAGGNEQFF.

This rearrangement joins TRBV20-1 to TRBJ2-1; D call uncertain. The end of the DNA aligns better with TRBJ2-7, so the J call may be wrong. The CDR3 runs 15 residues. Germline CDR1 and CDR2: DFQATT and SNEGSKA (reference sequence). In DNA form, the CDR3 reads TGCAGTGCCGAGTCGCTGGCCTCAGGCTACAATGAGCAGTACTTC. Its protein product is CSAESLASGYNEQYF.

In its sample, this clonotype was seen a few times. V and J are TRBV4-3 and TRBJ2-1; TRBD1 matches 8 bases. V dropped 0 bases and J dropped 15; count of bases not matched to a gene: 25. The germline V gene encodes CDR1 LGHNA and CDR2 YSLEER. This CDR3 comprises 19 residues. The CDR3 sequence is CASSQDAFVVATDREVTFF. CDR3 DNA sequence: TGCGCCAGCAGCCAAGATGCCTTCGTGGTCGCGACGGACAGGGAAGTAACGTTCTTC.

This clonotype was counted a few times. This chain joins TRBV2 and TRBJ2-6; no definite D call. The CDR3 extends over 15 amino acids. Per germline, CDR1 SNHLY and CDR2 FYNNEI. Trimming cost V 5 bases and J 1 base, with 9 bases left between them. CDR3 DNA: TGTGCCAGCAGTAGGACGGCATCTGGGGCCAACGTCCTGACTTTC. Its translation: CASSRTASGANVLTF.